This section outlines one T cell receptor beta chain sequence together with its context. The data stem from a study of blood T cell repertoires in COVID-19. For the study at large: Samples of COVID-19 (acute and convalescent) were obtained from the United States, Italy and Spain. T cells, B-cell-depleted T cells, or PBMCs supplied cDNA or gDNA.

The CDR3 covers 13 residues. Trimming stripped 5 bases from V and 4 bases from J, with 11 bases between. The table came from immunoSEQ multiplex PCR; TCRdb's copy has only in-frame clones and leaves some out. Here the sample spans about 94,000 clones, approximately 84% being singletons. This chain connects TRBV12-3 or TRBV12-4 to TRBJ1-2; maybe TRBD1 (5 bases). The sequence was collected from a man between 60 and 70 years old with acute or convalescent COVID-19. Material: peripheral blood. The CDR3 loop reads CASSRRVAYGYTF. The CDR3 nucleotides read TGTGCCAGCAGTCGCAGGGTAGCCTATGGCTACACCTTC.